This T cell receptor beta chain comes out of a study of CD8+CD57+ T cells in acquired aplastic anemia. Study-wide context: DNA recovered from sorted CD4+ and CD8+ cells had a mean of around 3.2 ug.

Study findings and constraints: Patients and controls shared 25 to 30 CD8+ CDR3 sequences.

With regard to this clonotype: Antigen specificity is unknown.

The CDR3 is 11 residues long. Germline V gene lookup returns CDR1 SGDLS and CDR2 YYNGEE. V gave up 7 bases and J gave up 0 bases, with 4 bases separating them. Patients chosen for sequencing had CD8+CD57+ cells that had expanded, as shown by flow cytometry. Each patient carried a diagnosis of severe acquired aplastic anemia. Each patient gave a blood sample that was collected before any therapy had been received. CDR3 and TCR beta VDJ profiling relied on a genomic DNA template. TCRdb passed the reads through MiXCR, listing each CDR3 protein once. The table has roughly 220,000 distinct CDR3 sequences, approximately 60% seen once.

The sample taken for sequencing was sorted CD4+, CD8+, or CD8+CD57+ T cells (not recorded which) from PBMCs. The TCR was taken from a human donor with aplastic anemia. The J gene is TRBJ1-1, the V gene TRBV9; D unclear. The CDR3 reads CASGMNTEAFF. CDR3 bases: TGTGCCAGCGGGATGAACACTGAAGCTTTCTTT.